Listed below are T cell receptor beta chains from one sample, sequenced in a study of T-cell reconstitution after alpha-beta-depleted transplantation in children. TCRdb reprocessed the PCR reads with MiXCR, giving one entry per CDR3 protein. The data hold over 200,000 distinct CDR3 sequences, with approximately 9.5% observed a single time. The specimen was PBMCs from the stem cell graft donor, collected from the stem cell graft. These receptors were taken from a human donor who donated a stem cell graft to a child with acute lymphoblastic leukemia. CDR3s include the opening cysteine and the closing phenylalanine or tryptophan. The D gene is left open where the match is weak. Part of the rows lack a size; the others show once, few, many or a class for expanded clones.

CASSPLPSGVNEQFF,TGTGCCAGCTCACCACTACCTAGCGGGGTCAATGAGCAGTTCTTC,TRBD2,TRBJ2-1,TRBV18,many
CASSYFRQGNTEAFF,TGTGCCAGCAGTTACTTCAGACAGGGGAACACTGAAGCTTTCTTT,TRBD1,TRBJ1-1,TRBV6-2/TRBV6-3,-
CASSLMIYEQYF,TGTGCCAGCAGCTTAATGATCTACGAGCAGTACTTC,-,TRBJ2-7,TRBV7-2,-
CSVAGLGDSSYEQYF,TGCAGCGTTGCGGGTTTGGGGGACAGTTCCTACGAGCAGTACTTC,TRBD1,TRBJ2-7,TRBV29-1,-
CASSSDRGANEQFF,TGTGCCAGCAGCTCGGACAGGGGAGCGAATGAGCAGTTCTTC,TRBD1,TRBJ2-1,TRBV11-1,-
CASSSGEQFF,TGTGCCAGCAGCTCCGGTGAGCAGTTCTTC,-,TRBJ2-1,TRBV7-9,many
CASSYSNPGLHYEQYF,TGTGCCAGCAGTTACTCGAATCCCGGGCTCCACTACGAGCAGTACTTC,-,TRBJ2-7,TRBV6-5,-
CASAQGGLFF,TGTGCCAGCGCCCAGGGAGGGTTATTCTTC,TRBD2,TRBJ2-1,TRBV27,few
CAIRKMLTENTEAFF,TGTGCCATCAGAAAAATGCTGACGGAGAACACTGAAGCTTTCTTT,-,TRBJ1-1,TRBV10-3,few
CASSIFGVNTEAFF,TGTGCCAGTAGTATTTTCGGGGTGAACACTGAAGCTTTCTTT,-,TRBJ1-1,TRBV19,-
CASSNDHSGANVLTF,TGTGCCAGCAGCAACGACCACTCTGGGGCCAACGTCCTGACTTTC,-,TRBJ2-6,TRBV6-1,few
CASSAQLGQGNEQYF,TGTGCCAGCAGCGCCCAACTCGGACAGGGGAACGAGCAGTACTTC,TRBD1,TRBJ2-7,TRBV9,few
CASSEARGGETQYF,TGCGCCAGCAGTGAGGCCAGGGGAGGTGAGACCCAGTACTTC,-,TRBJ2-5,TRBV10-1,many
CSLRGADVYTF,TGCAGCCTCAGGGGCGCGGACGTCTACACCTTC,-,TRBJ1-2,TRBV20-1,few
CASSYQRTDGYTF,TGTGCCAGCAGCTACCAAAGAACCGATGGCTACACCTTC,-,TRBJ1-2,TRBV11-1,many
CSVEGGRAGGAGELFF,TGCAGCGTTGAAGGCGGGCGGGCAGGGGGAGCCGGGGAGCTGTTTTTT,TRBD1,TRBJ2-2,TRBV29-1,many
CASSPGGAGGELFF,TGTGCCAGCAGCCCCGGGGGGGCTGGCGGGGAGCTGTTTTTT,TRBD2,TRBJ2-2,TRBV4-2,-
CASSLGQGENQPQHF,TGTGCCAGCTCACTAGGACAGGGCGAAAATCAGCCCCAGCATTTT,TRBD1,TRBJ1-5,TRBV18,-
CASSLEGLMNTEAFF,TGTGCCAGCAGTTTGGAGGGTCTGATGAACACTGAAGCTTTCTTT,-,TRBJ1-1,TRBV12-3/TRBV12-4,-
CSARGPQTETQYF,TGCAGTGCTAGAGGCCCCCAGACGGAGACCCAGTACTTC,-,TRBJ2-5,TRBV20-1,-
CASRDRVVGQPQHF,TGTGCCAGTAGAGACAGGGTAGTAGGTCAGCCCCAGCATTTT,TRBD1,TRBJ1-5,TRBV19,few
CASSLRGLAYEQYF,TGTGCCAGCAGCTTAAGGGGACTAGCCTACGAGCAGTACTTC,TRBD2,TRBJ2-7,TRBV7-9,-
CASIENTEAFF,TGCGCCAGCATCGAGAACACTGAAGCTTTCTTT,-,TRBJ1-1,TRBV5-1,-
CSAAGQLNTEAFF,TGCAGCGCAGCGGGACAGCTGAACACTGAAGCTTTCTTT,TRBD1,TRBJ1-1,TRBV29-1,many
CASSTTGGSVSLHF,TGTGCCAGCAGTACAACAGGCGGTTCGGTCTCCCTCCACTTT,-,TRBJ1-6,TRBV27,few
CSAWEATNEKLFF,TGCAGTGCTTGGGAGGCAACTAATGAAAAACTGTTTTTT,-,TRBJ1-4,TRBV20-1,many
CASSYYRAFNPRPSGNTIYF,TGTGCCAGCAGTTACTACCGGGCATTCAATCCCCGTCCGTCTGGAAACACCATATATTTT,-,TRBJ1-3,TRBV6-2/TRBV6-3,few
CASSLGADGGSYGYTF,TGCGCCAGCAGCTTGGGGGCAGATGGAGGTTCCTATGGCTACACCTTC,-,TRBJ1-2,TRBV5-1,many
CASSNTDKYEQYF,TGTGCCAGCAGTAACACAGATAAATACGAGCAGTACTTC,-,TRBJ2-7,TRBV6-5,-